The 2 T cell receptor beta chains reported below all come from one sample, sequenced in a study of CXCR3-negative and CXCR3-positive naive CD8 T cells (dated by TCRdb to about 2019). The instrument was a NextSeq 550. The Human TCR Profiling Kit (MiLaboratory) was used to make UMI-labeled 5' RACE TRB cDNA libraries. Based on TCRdb reprocessing of the reads, there is one entry per CDR3 protein sequence, and DNA is missing. The sample's own table lists more than 45,000 distinct CDR3 sequences. The ten largest clones take up 0.35% to 0.5% of the sample. What was sequenced was naive CXCR3- CD8+ T cells from blood. The cell subset or site label of this sample denotes: CD45RO-CCR7+CD27+CD95- naive CD8+ T cells lacking CXCR3 (TNR3-). The receptor source for this set is a human donor in good health. Some clones in this sample may be carry-over from other donors' samples.

J is TRBJ1-5 and V is TRBV20-1. The CDR3 is 14 amino acids. The germline V gene encodes CDR1 DFQATT and CDR2 SNEGSKA (reference sequence). Here the CDR3 reads CSARSWEENQPQHF.

V gene TRBV6-2 or TRBV6-3 combines with J gene TRBJ1-1. There are 12 residues in the CDR3. Germline V lookup: CDR1 MNHEY, CDR2 SVGEGT. CDR3 in amino acids: CASSYGLVEAFF.